The clone carrying this TCR beta chain was picked up many times. Its antigen is not known. These data are taken from a study of T-cell memory formation after mild COVID-19. Notes on the study in general: Some clones that responded were present in memory (sampled pre-infection), which suggests cross-reactive memory joined.

From the 5' RACE reads, TCRdb called clonotypes with MiXCR, one entry per CDR3 protein. The table lists more than 200,000 distinct CDR3 sequences, roughly 15% of them singletons, with 3.5% to 4% in the top ten. The V end lost 0 bases, the J end lost 6 bases, and 13 bases lay between the germline ends. This CDR3 is built from 14 residues. From germline, CDR1 is SGHRS and CDR2 YFSETQ. The rearrangement joins TRBV5-1 to TRBJ2-7, with TRBD1 as a possible D gene (5 bases). The sequence was collected from a man aged 18-30 years who had mild COVID-19 (a few samples of this study predate the infection). Cell type and time point are not known. What was sequenced was PBMCs or a T cell subset sorted from them (not recorded which). CDR3 loop: CASSLAAGSREQYF. CDR3 DNA: TGCGCCAGCAGCTTGGCGGCAGGGTCACGCGAGCAGTACTTC.